Each of the 22 T cell receptor beta chains below was sequenced from the same sample in a study of technical replicates of blood from a few donors. Measured with immunoSEQ multiplex PCR; TCRdb has only the in-frame clones, and not every one. The top ten hold about 0.35% of the sample, which has 75,000 to 90,000 clones, 80% to 95% seen once. What was sequenced was T cells isolated from PBMCs. These receptors came from a human donor in good health.

This clone was seen just once. This chain joins TRBV30 and TRBJ2-5; 13 bases match TRBD2. The J segment lost 4 bases and the V segment lost 0 bases, leaving 5 bases of the junction unmatched. Germline CDR1 is GTSNPN and CDR2 is SVGIG (reference sequence). CDR3 length: 16 residues. The CDR3: CAWSVLAGGPRETQYF. The CDR3 DNA is TGTGCCTGGAGTGTACTAGCGGGAGGGCCAAGAGAGACCCAGTACTTC.

The chain employs TRBV10-3 and TRBJ1-1; D may be TRBD1 (5 bases). Looked up from germline, CDR1 is ENHRY and CDR2 is SYGVKD. This CDR3 has 13 residues. V was shortened by 6 bases and J by 3 bases, with 11 bases between the two germline ends. The CDR3 DNA reads TGTGCCATCAGCATGGACACCTACACTGAAGCTTTCTTT. Encoded protein: CAISMDTYTEAFF.

The CDR3 DNA reads TGTGCCAGCAGCTTAACGGGAGGACTTGAGCAGTTCTTC. Translated, it gives CASSLTGGLEQFF. The chain employs TRBV7-9 and TRBJ2-1; 7 nucleotides match TRBD2. From germline, CDR1 is SEHNR and CDR2 FQNEAQ (reference sequence). The CDR3 totals 13 residues. With 2 bases clipped from V and 9 bases from J, the junction kept 4 bases outside the gene matches.

Written as DNA, the CDR3 is TGTGCCAGCAGTGACACGATAACAGGGTACACCGGGGAGCTGTTTTTT. As protein: CASSDTITGYTGELFF. The V call is TRBV6-4, the J call TRBJ2-2, with D possibly matching TRBD1 (6 bases). The ends were cut back, 2 bases at V and 3 bases at J, with 13 bases in the middle. CDR3 size: 16 residues. CDR1 and CDR2 (germline): MRHNA, SNTAGT.

The chain is built from TRBV5-1 and TRBJ2-1; 13 positions match TRBD2. The CDR3 runs to 17 residues. In germline, CDR1 is SGHRS, CDR2 YFSETQ. Trimming took 0 bases from V and 3 from J; bases not matched to a gene: 3. CDR3 sequence: CASSLGLAGGHYNEQFF. The CDR3 coding sequence is TGCGCCAGCAGCTTGGGACTAGCGGGAGGCCACTACAATGAGCAGTTCTTC.

This chain joins TRBV7-2 and TRBJ2-7; tentatively, D is TRBD2 (5 bases). Germline V gives CDR1 SGHTA, CDR2 FQGNSA. This CDR3 has 14 residues. The V and J ends lost 4 bases and 0 bases respectively, with 10 bases between them. CDR3: CASSSLVFSYEQYF. Written as DNA, the CDR3 is TGTGCCAGCAGCTCACTAGTTTTCTCCTACGAGCAGTACTTC.

The chain recombines TRBV4-2 with TRBJ2-2; D is uncertain. The V and J ends lost 0 bases and 6 bases respectively, with 8 bases between them. Looked up from germline, CDR1 is LGHNA and CDR2 is YNFKEQ. This CDR3 comprises 14 residues. CDR3 nucleotides: TGTGCCAGCAGCCAAGAGATACGGTCCGGGGAGCTGTTTTTT. This codes for CASSQEIRSGELFF.

V is TRBV13 and J is TRBJ2-1, with 9 positions matching TRBD2. Germline V gene sequence: CDR1 PRHDT, CDR2 FYEKMQ (reference sequence). CDR3 length equals 17 residues. V lost 5 bases to trimming and J lost 7 bases; unmatched junction nucleotides: 15. This chain's CDR3 is CASSEGVVAGVGNEQFF. The CDR3 DNA reads TGTGCCAGCAGCGAAGGGGTAGTAGCGGGAGTGGGTAATGAGCAGTTCTTC.

The chain carries TRBV7-9 and TRBJ1-4; 8 bases agree with TRBD1. Trimming took 5 bases from V and 5 from J; bases not matched to a gene: 4. The CDR3 runs to 14 residues. The V gene's germline CDR1 is SEHNR and CDR2 FQNEAQ (reference sequence). CDR3 in amino acids: CASSRDRLNEKLFF. DNA for the CDR3: TGTGCCAGCAGCCGGGACAGGCTGAATGAAAAACTGTTTTTT.

V is TRBV2 and J is TRBJ2-2; TRBD2 aligns across 10 bases. This CDR3 is 16 amino acids long. With 7 bases clipped from V and 3 bases from J, the junction kept 8 bases outside the gene matches. Per germline, CDR1 SNHLY and CDR2 FYNNEI. The CDR3 region is CASTLILAGDTGELFF. The CDR3 nucleotides read TGTGCCAGCACCTTAATCCTAGCGGGAGACACCGGGGAGCTGTTTTTT.

V gene TRBV19 combines with J gene TRBJ1-5, with 8 positions matching TRBD1. CDR3 length equals 16 residues. Trimming cost V 5 bases and J 4 bases; bases outside gene matches: 10. The V gene's germline CDR1 is LNHDA and CDR2 SQIVND (reference sequence). CDR3 coding DNA: TGTGCCAGTAGTCCGATTCAGGGGGCCAGTAATCAGCCCCAGCATTTT. This sequence encodes CASSPIQGASNQPQHF. Complete variable domain (other parts from reference TRBV19 and TRBJ1-5): DGGITQSPKYLFRKEGQNVTLSCEQNLNHDAMYWYRQDPGQGLRLIYYSQIVNDFQKGDIAEGYSVSREKKESFPLTVTSAQKNPTAFYLCASSPIQGASNQPQHFGDGTRLSIL.

The chain employs TRBV2 and TRBJ2-1, with a tentative D call TRBD2 (5 bases). The CDR3 is 11 amino acids. Germline V gene data show CDR1 as SNHLY and CDR2 as FYNNEI. Between the trimmed V and J ends, which lost 8 bases and 9 bases, there was a span of 11 bases. CDR3 bases: TGTGCCAGCCTTACTCGGGGTGAGCAGTTCTTC. It encodes CASLTRGEQFF.

The V call is TRBV6-5, the J call TRBJ1-4, with D unclear. The V and J ends lost 2 bases and 8 bases respectively, with 15 bases between them. The length of the CDR3 is 15 residues. Per germline, CDR1 MNHEY and CDR2 SVGAGI. CDR3 sequence: CASSYGWRMIEKLFF. DNA of the CDR3: TGTGCCAGCAGTTACGGTTGGCGGATGATAGAAAAACTGTTTTTT.

V gene TRBV4-1 combines with J gene TRBJ2-7, with a possible D match to TRBD2 (6 bases). The CDR3 loop spans 15 amino acids. V lost 1 base and J lost 0, with 10 bases in between. Germline values: CDR1 MGHRA, CDR2 YSYEKL. Here the CDR3 reads CASSQVYGSSYEQYF. CDR3 in DNA: TGCGCCAGCAGCCAAGTCTACGGGAGCTCCTACGAGCAGTACTTC.

The chain uses TRBV7-9 and TRBJ1-2; D remains ambiguous. The germline gives CDR1 SEHNR, CDR2 FQNEAQ (reference sequence). V was pared by 0 bases and J by 8 bases, with 13 bases between. This CDR3 region has 14 residues. CDR3 in DNA: TGTGCCAGCAGCTTAGCGTTCACACAGCCCGGCTACACCTTC. Translated, it gives CASSLAFTQPGYTF.

The chain recombines TRBV11-3 with TRBJ2-7; D perhaps matches TRBD1 (6 bases). With 3 bases removed from V and 7 bases from J, the gap between germline ends came to 10 bases. CDR1 and CDR2 from the germline V gene are SGHNT and YENEEA. This CDR3 is 12 amino acids long. CDR3 bases: TGTGCCAGCAGCTTCGGAACAGGGGAGCAGTACTTC. Translating gives CASSFGTGEQYF.

The table lists this clone with a count of one. The V and J genes are TRBV2 and TRBJ1-2; 8 nucleotides align to TRBD1. After removal of 2 bases from V and 2 bases from J, the junction contained 10 bases not matched to a gene. The CDR3 spans 17 residues. Germline V gene lookup returns CDR1 SNHLY and CDR2 FYNNEI. In DNA, the CDR3 is TGTGCCAGCAGTGAACCCTACAAGGACAGGGAGAACTATGGCTACACCTTC. Its translation: CASSEPYKDRENYGYTF.

The chain joins TRBV7-3 to TRBJ2-7; D is possibly TRBD1 (6 bases). Looked up from germline, CDR1 is SGHTA and CDR2 is FQGTGA. The CDR3 consists of 15 residues. The V end was cut by 5 bases, the J end by 3 bases, with 17 bases between. The chain's CDR3 is CASSRLPGHSYEQYF. CDR3 DNA sequence: TGTGCCAGCAGCCGATTGCCGGGACACAGCTACGAGCAGTACTTC.

The chain carries TRBV6-5 and TRBJ1-5; D gene uncertain. V dropped 9 bases and J dropped 1 base, with 16 bases sitting between them. CDR3 length: 15 amino acids. Germline V gene lookup returns CDR1 MNHEY and CDR2 SVGAGI. This chain's CDR3 is CASRSFLQSNQPQHF. The DNA for the CDR3 is TGTGCCAGTCGTTCGTTTTTACAGAGCAATCAGCCCCAGCATTTT.

This sequence joins TRBV5-6 and TRBJ2-1, with 7 nucleotides matching TRBD1. Germline V gene sequence: CDR1 SGHDT, CDR2 YYEEEE. After removal of 4 bases from V and 0 bases from J, the junction contained 4 bases not matched to a gene. This CDR3 region has 15 residues. The CDR3 DNA is TGTGCCAGCAGCCTGGGACAGCCCTCCTACAATGAGCAGTTCTTC. As protein: CASSLGQPSYNEQFF. The full variable domain, in which reference TRBV5-6 and TRBJ2-1 provide the parts outside the CDR3, is DAGVTQSPTHLIKTRGQQVTLRCSPKSGHDTVSWYQQALGQGPQFIFQYYEEEERQRGNFPDRFSGHQFPNYSSELNVNALLLGDSALYLCASSLGQPSYNEQFFGPGTRLTVL.

The chain carries TRBV11-2 and TRBJ2-7; 10 bases agree with TRBD2. This CDR3 is 18 amino acids long. The V gene's germline CDR1 is SGHAT and CDR2 FQNNGV. V shed 5 bases, J shed 3 bases, and the junction held 16 bases outside the gene matches. The CDR3 loop reads CASSPYWGLAGDVYEQYF. In DNA form, the CDR3 reads TGTGCCAGCAGCCCCTACTGGGGGCTAGCGGGAGATGTCTACGAGCAGTACTTC.

The V and J genes are TRBV7-8 and TRBJ2-1; 13 nucleotides align to TRBD2. The junction had 13 bases not matched to a gene; V was cut back by 7 bases and J by 7 bases. Germline V gene data show CDR1 as SGHVS and CDR2 as FQNEAQ. There are 17 residues in the CDR3. CDR3 loop: CASTGRVRLAGGNEQFF. In DNA form, the CDR3 reads TGTGCCAGCACCGGAAGAGTTCGACTAGCGGGAGGAAATGAGCAGTTCTTC.